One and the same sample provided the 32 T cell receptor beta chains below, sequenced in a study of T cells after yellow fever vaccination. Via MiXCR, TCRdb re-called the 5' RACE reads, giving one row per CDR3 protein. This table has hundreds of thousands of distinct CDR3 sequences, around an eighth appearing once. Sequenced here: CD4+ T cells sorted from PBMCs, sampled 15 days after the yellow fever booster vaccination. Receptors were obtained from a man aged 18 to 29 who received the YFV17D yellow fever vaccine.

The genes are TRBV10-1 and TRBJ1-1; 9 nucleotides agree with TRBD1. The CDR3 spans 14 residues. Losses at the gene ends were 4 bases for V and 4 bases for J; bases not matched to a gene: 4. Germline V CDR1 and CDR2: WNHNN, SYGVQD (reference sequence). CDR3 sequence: CASSVGQGSTEAFF. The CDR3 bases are TGCGCCAGCAGTGTCGGACAGGGGAGCACTGAAGCTTTCTTT.

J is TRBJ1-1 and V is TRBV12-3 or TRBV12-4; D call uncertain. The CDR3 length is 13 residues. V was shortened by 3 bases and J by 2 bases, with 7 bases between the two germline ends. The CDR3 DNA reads TGTGCCAGCAGTTTTCAGCTTAACACTGAAGCTTTCTTT. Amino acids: CASSFQLNTEAFF.

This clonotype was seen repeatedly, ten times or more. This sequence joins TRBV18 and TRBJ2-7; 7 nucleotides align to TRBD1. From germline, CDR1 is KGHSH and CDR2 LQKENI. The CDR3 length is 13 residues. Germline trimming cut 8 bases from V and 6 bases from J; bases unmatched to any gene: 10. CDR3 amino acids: CASAGMTGREQYF. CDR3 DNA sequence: TGTGCCAGCGCAGGGATGACAGGGCGCGAGCAGTACTTC.

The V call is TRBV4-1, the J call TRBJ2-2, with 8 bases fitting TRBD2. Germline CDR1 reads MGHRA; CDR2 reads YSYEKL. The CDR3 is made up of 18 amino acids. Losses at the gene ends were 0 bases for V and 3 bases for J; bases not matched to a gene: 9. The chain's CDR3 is CASSQDIMAGGYTGELFF. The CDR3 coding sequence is TGCGCCAGCAGCCAAGATATTATGGCGGGGGGATACACCGGGGAGCTGTTTTTT.

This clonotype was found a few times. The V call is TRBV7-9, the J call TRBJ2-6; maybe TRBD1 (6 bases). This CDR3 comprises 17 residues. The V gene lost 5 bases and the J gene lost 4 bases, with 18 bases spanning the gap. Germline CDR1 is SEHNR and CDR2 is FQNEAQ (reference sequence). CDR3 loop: CASSQWTAFNGANVLTF. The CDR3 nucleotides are TGTGCCAGCAGCCAGTGGACAGCCTTCAACGGGGCCAACGTCCTGACTTTC.

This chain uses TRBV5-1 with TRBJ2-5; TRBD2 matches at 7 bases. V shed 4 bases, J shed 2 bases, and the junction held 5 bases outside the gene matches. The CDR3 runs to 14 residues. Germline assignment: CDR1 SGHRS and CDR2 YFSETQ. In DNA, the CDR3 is TGCGCCAGCAGCCCGGGACTACCACAAGAGACCCAGTACTTC. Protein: CASSPGLPQETQYF.

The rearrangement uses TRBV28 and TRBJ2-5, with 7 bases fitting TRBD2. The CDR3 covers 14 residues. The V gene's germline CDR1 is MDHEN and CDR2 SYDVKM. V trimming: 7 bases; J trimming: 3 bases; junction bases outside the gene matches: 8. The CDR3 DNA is TGTGCCAGCAAGGGAGCGGGGACCAAAGAGACCCAGTACTTC. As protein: CASKGAGTKETQYF.

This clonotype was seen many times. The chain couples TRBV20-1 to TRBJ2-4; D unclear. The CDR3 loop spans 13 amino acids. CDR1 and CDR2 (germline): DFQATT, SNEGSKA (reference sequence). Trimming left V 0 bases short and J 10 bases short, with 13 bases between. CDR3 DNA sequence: TGCAGTGCTAGAGATCGAACTGCGCGGATTCAGTACTTC. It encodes CSARDRTARIQYF.

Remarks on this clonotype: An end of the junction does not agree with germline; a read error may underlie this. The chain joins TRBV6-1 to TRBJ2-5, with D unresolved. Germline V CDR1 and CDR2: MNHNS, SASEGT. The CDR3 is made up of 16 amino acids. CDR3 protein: CASSAAGVLIQETKYF. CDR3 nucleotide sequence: TGTGCCAGCAGTGCGGCAGGAGTTTTGATCCAAGAGACCAAGTACTTC.

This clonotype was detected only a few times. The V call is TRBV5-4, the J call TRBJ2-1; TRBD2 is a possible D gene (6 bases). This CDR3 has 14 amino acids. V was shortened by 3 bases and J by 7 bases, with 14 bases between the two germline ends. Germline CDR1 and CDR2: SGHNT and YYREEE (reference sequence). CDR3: CASSSPGSANEQFF. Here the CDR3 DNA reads TGTGCCAGCAGCTCTCCCGGGAGTGCGAATGAGCAGTTCTTC.

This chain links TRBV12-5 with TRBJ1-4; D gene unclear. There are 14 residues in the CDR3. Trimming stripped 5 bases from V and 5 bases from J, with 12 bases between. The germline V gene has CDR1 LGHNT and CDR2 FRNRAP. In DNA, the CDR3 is TGTGCTAGTGGTATAGGCACGGGGAATGAAAAACTGTTTTTT. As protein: CASGIGTGNEKLFF.

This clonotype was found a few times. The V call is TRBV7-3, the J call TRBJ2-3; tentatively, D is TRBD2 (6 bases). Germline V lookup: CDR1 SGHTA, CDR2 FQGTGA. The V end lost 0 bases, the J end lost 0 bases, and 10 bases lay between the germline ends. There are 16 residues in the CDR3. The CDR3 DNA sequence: TGTGCCAGCAGCTTAACATACGGGGGAAGCACAGATACGCAGTATTTT. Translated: CASSLTYGGSTDTQYF.

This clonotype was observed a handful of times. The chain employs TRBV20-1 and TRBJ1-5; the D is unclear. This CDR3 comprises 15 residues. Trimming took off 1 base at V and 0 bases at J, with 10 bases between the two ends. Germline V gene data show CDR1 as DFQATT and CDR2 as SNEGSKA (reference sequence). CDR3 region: CSARGSGYSNQPQHF. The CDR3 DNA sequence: TGCAGTGCTAGAGGTTCAGGATATAGCAATCAGCCCCAGCATTTT.

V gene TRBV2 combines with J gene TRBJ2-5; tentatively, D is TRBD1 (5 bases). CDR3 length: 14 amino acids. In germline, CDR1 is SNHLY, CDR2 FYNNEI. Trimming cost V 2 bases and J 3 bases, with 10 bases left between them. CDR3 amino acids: CASSEQGGKETQYF. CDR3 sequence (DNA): TGTGCCAGCAGTGAACAGGGTGGGAAAGAGACCCAGTACTTC.

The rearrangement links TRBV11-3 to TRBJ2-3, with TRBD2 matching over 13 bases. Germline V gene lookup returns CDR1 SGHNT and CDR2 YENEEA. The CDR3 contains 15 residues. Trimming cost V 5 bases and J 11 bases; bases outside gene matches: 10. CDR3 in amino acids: CASSHTSGGAGGQYF. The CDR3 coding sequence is TGTGCCAGCAGCCATACTAGCGGGGGGGCCGGTGGGCAGTATTTT. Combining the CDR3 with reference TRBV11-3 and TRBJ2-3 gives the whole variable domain EAGVVQSPRYKIIEKKQPVAFWCNPISGHNTLYWYLQNLGQGPELLIRYENEEAVDDSQLPKDRFSAERLKGVDSTLKIQPAELGDSAVYLCASSHTSGGAGGQYFGPGTRLTVL.

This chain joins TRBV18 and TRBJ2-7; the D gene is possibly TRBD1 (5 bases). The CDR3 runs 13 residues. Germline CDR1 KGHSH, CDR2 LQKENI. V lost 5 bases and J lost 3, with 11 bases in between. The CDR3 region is CASSAGSIYEQYF. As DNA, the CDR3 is TGTGCCAGCTCAGCAGGGTCGATCTACGAGCAGTACTTC. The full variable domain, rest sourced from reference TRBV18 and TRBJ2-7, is NAGVMQNPRHLVRRRGQEARLRCSPMKGHSHVYWYRQLPEEGLKFMVYLQKENIIDESGMPKERFSAEFPKEGPSILRIQQVVRGDSAAYFCASSAGSIYEQYFGPGTRLTVT.

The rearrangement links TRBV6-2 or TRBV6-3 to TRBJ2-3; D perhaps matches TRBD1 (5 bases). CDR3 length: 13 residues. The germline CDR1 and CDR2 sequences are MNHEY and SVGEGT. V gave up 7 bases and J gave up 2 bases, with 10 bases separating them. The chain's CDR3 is CASKVDNTDTQYF. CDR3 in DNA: TGTGCCAGCAAGGTGGACAACACAGATACGCAGTATTTT.

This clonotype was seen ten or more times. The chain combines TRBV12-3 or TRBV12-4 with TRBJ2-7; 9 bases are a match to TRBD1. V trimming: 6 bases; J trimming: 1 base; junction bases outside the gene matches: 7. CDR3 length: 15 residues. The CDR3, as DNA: TGTGCCAGCAGATATGGACAGGGGCGTTCCTACGAGCAGTACTTC. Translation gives CASRYGQGRSYEQYF.

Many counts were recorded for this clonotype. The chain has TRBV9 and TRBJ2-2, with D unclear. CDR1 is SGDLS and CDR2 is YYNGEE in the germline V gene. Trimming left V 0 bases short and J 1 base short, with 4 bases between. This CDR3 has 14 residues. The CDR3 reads CASSVDLNTGELFF. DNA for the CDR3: TGTGCCAGCAGCGTAGATCTGAACACCGGGGAGCTGTTTTTT.

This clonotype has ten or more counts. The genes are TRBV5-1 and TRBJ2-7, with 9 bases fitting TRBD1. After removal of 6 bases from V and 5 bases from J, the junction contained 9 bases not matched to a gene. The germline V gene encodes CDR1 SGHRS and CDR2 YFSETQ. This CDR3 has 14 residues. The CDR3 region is CASMPGQGIDEQYF. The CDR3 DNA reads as TGCGCCAGCATGCCGGGACAGGGCATCGACGAGCAGTACTTC. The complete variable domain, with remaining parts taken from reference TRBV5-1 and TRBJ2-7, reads KAGVTQTPRYLIKTRGQQVTLSCSPISGHRSVSWYQQTPGQGLQFLFEYFSETQRNKGNFPGRFSGRQFSNSRSEMNVSTLELGDSALYLCASMPGQGIDEQYFGPGTRLTVT.

The CDR3 DNA reads TGTGCCAGCAGTTACTTGGGCCTAGGCACAGATACGCAGTATTTT. It specifies CASSYLGLGTDTQYF. The chain employs TRBV6-6 and TRBJ2-3, with D unresolved. This CDR3 comprises 15 residues. Germline CDR1 reads MNHNY; CDR2 reads SVGAGI (reference sequence). The germline V and J ends were trimmed by 1 base and 1 base, with 9 bases remaining between them.

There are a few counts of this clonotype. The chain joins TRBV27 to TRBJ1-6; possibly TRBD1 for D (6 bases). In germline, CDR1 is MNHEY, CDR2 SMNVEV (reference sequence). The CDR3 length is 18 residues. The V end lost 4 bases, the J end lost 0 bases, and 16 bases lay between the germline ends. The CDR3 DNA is TGTGCCAGCAGTTGGGGGGCGGGAAGAAACTCCTATAATTCACCCCTCCACTTT. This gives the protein CASSWGAGRNSYNSPLHF.

The CDR3 coding sequence is TGTGCCAGTAAGCGCGGACAGCTAAACACCGGGGAGCTGTTTTTT. Translation gives CASKRGQLNTGELFF. The chain joins TRBV19 to TRBJ2-2, with D possibly being TRBD1 (6 bases). The V gene lost 7 bases and the J gene lost 2 bases, with 14 bases spanning the gap. Germline CDR1 is LNHDA and CDR2 is SQIVND (reference sequence). The CDR3 is 15 amino acids.

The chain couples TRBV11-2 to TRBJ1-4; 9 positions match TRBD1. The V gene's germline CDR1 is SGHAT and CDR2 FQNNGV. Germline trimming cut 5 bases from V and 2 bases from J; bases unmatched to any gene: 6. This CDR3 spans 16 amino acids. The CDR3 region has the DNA TGTGCCAGCAGCCGACAGGGGGTAACTACTAATGAAAAACTGTTTTTT. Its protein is CASSRQGVTTNEKLFF.

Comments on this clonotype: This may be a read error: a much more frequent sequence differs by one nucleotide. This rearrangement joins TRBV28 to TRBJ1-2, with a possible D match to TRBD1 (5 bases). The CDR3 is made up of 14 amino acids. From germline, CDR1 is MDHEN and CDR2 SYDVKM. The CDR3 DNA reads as TGTGCCAGCAGGGGAGGGGACGGCCTTTATGGCTGCACCTTC. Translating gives CASRGGDGLYGCTF.

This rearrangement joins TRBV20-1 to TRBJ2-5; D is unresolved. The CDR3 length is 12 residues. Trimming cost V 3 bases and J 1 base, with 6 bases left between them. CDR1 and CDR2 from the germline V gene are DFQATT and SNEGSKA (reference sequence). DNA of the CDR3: TGCAGTGCTAGCATAATCCAAGAGACCCAGTACTTC. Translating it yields CSASIIQETQYF.

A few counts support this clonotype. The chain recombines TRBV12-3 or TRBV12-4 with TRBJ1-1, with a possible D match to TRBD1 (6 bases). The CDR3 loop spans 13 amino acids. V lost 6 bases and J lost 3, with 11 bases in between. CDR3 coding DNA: TGTGCCAGCAGCCGACAGGCGGACACTGAAGCTTTCTTT. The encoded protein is CASSRQADTEAFF.

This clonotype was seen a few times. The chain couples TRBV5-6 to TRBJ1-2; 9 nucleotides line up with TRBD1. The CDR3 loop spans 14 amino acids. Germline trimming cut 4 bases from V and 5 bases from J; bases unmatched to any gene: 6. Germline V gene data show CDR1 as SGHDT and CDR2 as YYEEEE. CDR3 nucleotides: TGTGCCAGCAGCCAAGGGACAGGGAGGTATGGCTACACCTTC. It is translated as CASSQGTGRYGYTF.

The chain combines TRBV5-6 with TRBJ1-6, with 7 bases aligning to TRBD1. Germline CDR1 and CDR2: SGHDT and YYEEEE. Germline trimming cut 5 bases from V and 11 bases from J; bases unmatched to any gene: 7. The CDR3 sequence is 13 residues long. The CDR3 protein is CASSGTDGTPLHF. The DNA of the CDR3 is TGTGCCAGCAGTGGGACAGATGGGACACCCCTCCACTTT. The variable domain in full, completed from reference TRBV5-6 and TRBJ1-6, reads DAGVTQSPTHLIKTRGQQVTLRCSPKSGHDTVSWYQQALGQGPQFIFQYYEEEERQRGNFPDRFSGHQFPNYSSELNVNALLLGDSALYLCASSGTDGTPLHFGNGTRLTVT.

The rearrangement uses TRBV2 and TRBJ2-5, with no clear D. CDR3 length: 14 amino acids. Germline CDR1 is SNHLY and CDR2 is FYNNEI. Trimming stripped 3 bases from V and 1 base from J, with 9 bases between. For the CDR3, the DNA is TGTGCCAGCAGTGAGATAACAGTCCAAGAGACCCAGTACTTC. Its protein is CASSEITVQETQYF.

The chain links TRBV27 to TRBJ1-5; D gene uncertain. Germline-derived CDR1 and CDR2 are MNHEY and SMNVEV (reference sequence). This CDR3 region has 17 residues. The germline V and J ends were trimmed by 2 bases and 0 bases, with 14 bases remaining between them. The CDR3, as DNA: TGTGCCAGCAGTTTACTTTCTTTCGGGGTTAGCAATCAGCCCCAGCATTTT. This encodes CASSLLSFGVSNQPQHF.

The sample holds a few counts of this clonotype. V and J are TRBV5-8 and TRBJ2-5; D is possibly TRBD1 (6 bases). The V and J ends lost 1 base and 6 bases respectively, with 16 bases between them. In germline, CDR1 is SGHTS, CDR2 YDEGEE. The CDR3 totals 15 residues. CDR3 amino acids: CASSLRGGEEKTQYF. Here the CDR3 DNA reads TGTGCCAGCAGCTTGCGTGGGGGCGAAGAAAAGACCCAGTACTTC.